These 10 T cell receptor beta chains were sequenced from one sample in a study of graft-versus-host responses after intestinal transplantation. Assay: immunoSEQ multiplex PCR; the TCRdb copy retains only in-frame clones and omits some. The sample shows about 88,000 clones, roughly 93% of them seen only once. These receptors have no known antigen. This specimen was unstimulated CD4+ T cells sorted from spleen or lymph node cells, taken before transplant. All receptors come from a human donor who was the organ donor for an intestinal transplant.

The chain carries TRBV28 and TRBJ1-4, with 7 bases lining up with TRBD1. The CDR3 runs 14 residues. In germline, CDR1 is MDHEN, CDR2 SYDVKM. Trimming took 3 bases from V and 7 from J; bases not matched to a gene: 5. CDR3 protein: CASSFQGGAEKLFF. The CDR3 nucleotides read TGTGCCAGCAGTTTTCAGGGGGGGGCTGAAAAACTGTTTTTT.

This rearrangement joins TRBV15 to TRBJ1-4; D remains ambiguous. The CDR3 consists of 14 residues. Trimming left V 4 bases short and J 0 bases short, with 6 bases between. CDR1 and CDR2 from the germline V gene are LNHNV and YYDKDF (reference sequence). CDR3 residues: CATSTPATNEKLFF. The CDR3 DNA follows: TGTGCCACCAGCACCCCCGCAACTAATGAAAAACTGTTTTTT.

The V and J genes are TRBV21-1 and TRBJ2-1; no check of the table's D call, TRBD2, against the DNA was made. TRBV21-1 is flagged as a pseudogene. This CDR3 is 16 amino acids long. CDR3: CASSPRTSGSYNEQFF. The CDR3 bases are TGTGCCAGCAGCCCTAGGACTAGCGGATCCTACAATGAGCAGTTCTTC.

The count of this clone is one. This chain joins TRBV7-2 and TRBJ1-2; D uncertain. This CDR3 region has 12 residues. The V end lost 5 bases, the J end lost 4 bases, and 8 bases lay between the germline ends. Germline assignment: CDR1 SGHTA and CDR2 FQGNSA. DNA of the CDR3: TGTGCCAGCAGCGCTTCAGCCTATGGCTACACCTTC. Translation gives CASSASAYGYTF.

This clone came up once. The J gene is TRBJ2-7, the V gene TRBV19, with a possible D match to TRBD1 (5 bases). This CDR3 has 14 amino acids. V was clipped by 2 bases and J by 4 bases, with 12 bases between them. Germline V CDR1 and CDR2: LNHDA, SQIVND (reference sequence). In nucleotides, the CDR3 is TGTGCCAGTAGTATACAAGCAGGGAAATACGAGCAGTACTTC. The encoded protein is CASSIQAGKYEQYF. Full variable domain (outside the CDR3, taken from reference TRBV19 and TRBJ2-7): DGGITQSPKYLFRKEGQNVTLSCEQNLNHDAMYWYRQDPGQGLRLIYYSQIVNDFQKGDIAEGYSVSREKKESFPLTVTSAQKNPTAFYLCASSIQAGKYEQYFGPGTRLTVT.

The chain recombines TRBV7-3 with TRBJ2-7; tentative D call: TRBD1 (6 bases). Looked up from germline, CDR1 is SGHTA and CDR2 is FQGTGA. With 4 bases removed from V and 2 bases from J, the gap between germline ends came to 12 bases. The CDR3 is 14 residues long. CDR3 sequence (DNA): TGTGCCAGCAGCTCAGACAGGCCTCCCTACGAGCAGTACTTC. Translation gives CASSSDRPPYEQYF.

This clone occurred once. The rearrangement uses TRBV20-1 and TRBJ2-7, with 8 bases that match TRBD2. CDR1 and CDR2 (germline): DFQATT, SNEGSKA (reference sequence). Losses at the gene ends were 6 bases for V and 7 bases for J; bases not matched to a gene: 5. The CDR3 is 11 amino acids. The DNA for the CDR3 is TGCAGTGCACTGACTAGCGTTGAGCAGTACTTC. It specifies CSALTSVEQYF.

The chain links TRBV11-2 to TRBJ2-7, with D perhaps assigned TRBD1 or TRBD2 (5 bases each). CDR1 and CDR2 from the germline V gene are SGHAT and FQNNGV. Between the trimmed V and J ends, which lost 5 bases and 0 bases, there was a span of 14 bases. The CDR3 spans 15 residues. CDR3 nucleotide sequence: TGTGCCAGCAGCCCGGCGGCAGGGACCTCCTACGAGCAGTACTTC. This codes for CASSPAAGTSYEQYF.

The table lists this clone with a count of one. This rearrangement joins TRBV2 to TRBJ2-7; a weak D match, TRBD2 (5 bases). CDR1 is SNHLY and CDR2 is FYNNEI in the germline V gene. CDR3 size: 11 residues. V was cut by 8 bases and J by 7 bases, with 12 bases left in between. CDR3 sequence reads: CASFGMGEQYF. CDR3 DNA sequence: TGTGCCAGCTTCGGGATGGGGGAGCAGTACTTC.

The chain combines TRBV5-4 with TRBJ2-7, with TRBD1 as a possible D gene (6 bases). CDR3 size: 15 residues. With 3 bases removed from V and 3 bases from J, the gap between germline ends came to 16 bases. Germline CDR1 reads SGHNT; CDR2 reads YYREEE (reference sequence). The CDR3 here is CASSSPGAKGYEQYF. In DNA, the CDR3 is TGTGCCAGCAGCTCTCCAGGGGCAAAAGGCTACGAGCAGTACTTC.